This record covers a single T cell receptor beta chain. No antigen is known for it. The CDR3 has 15 amino acids. Trimming stripped 0 bases from V and 4 bases from J, with 7 bases between. CDR1 and CDR2 (germline): MNHEY, SMNVEV (reference sequence). Diagnosis rested on symptoms, serum thyroxine and TRAb, thyroid ultrasound, and orbital computed tomography. Fresh peripheral blood, 8 to 10 ml, was the source of the PBMCs. These data originate in a study of T cells in Graves' hyperthyroidism and ophthalmopathy. Amplified TCR beta CDR3 regions came from RNA transcripts. HTBI primers drove first-round RT-PCR of the TCR CDR3. One entry per CDR3 protein results from TCRdb running MiXCR on the multiplex PCR reads. There are approximately 700,000 distinct CDR3 sequences in the sample; around 15% occur only once, and 8.4% lies in the top ten. Study-wide results and limits: The model identified upcoming ophthalmopathy a median roughly 6.5 months ahead of onset.

The sequencing input was blood. The TCR sequence derives from a young man with Graves' hyperthyroidism. This chain uses TRBV27 with TRBJ2-6; no reliable D call. The CDR3 protein is CASSLSLGGANVLTF. Written as DNA, the CDR3 is TGTGCCAGCAGTTTATCCCTTGGGGGGGCCAACGTCCTGACTTTC.